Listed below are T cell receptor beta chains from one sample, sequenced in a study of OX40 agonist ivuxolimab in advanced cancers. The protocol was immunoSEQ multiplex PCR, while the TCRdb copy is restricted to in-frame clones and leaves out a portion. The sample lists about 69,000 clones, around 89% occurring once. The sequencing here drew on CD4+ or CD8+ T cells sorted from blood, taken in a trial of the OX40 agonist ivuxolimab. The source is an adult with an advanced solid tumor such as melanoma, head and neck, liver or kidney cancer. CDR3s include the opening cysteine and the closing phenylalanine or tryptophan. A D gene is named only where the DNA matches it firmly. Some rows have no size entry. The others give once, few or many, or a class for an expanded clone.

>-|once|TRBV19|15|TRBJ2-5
TGTGCCAGTAGTATCCGGGGCAACCCCGGGGAGACCCAGTACTTC
CASSIRGNPGETQYF
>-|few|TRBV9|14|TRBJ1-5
TGTGCCAGCAGCGTAACCGATGGGAATCAGCCCCAGCATTTT
CASSVTDGNQPQHF
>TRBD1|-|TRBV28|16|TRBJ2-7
TGTGCCAGCAGTTTCTCTCCCGGGACAGGGAGTCACGAGCAGTACTTC
CASSFSPGTGSHEQYF
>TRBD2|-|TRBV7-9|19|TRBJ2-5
TGTGCCAGCAGCTCGCACCACGGACTAGCGGGAGGGCCGGGGGAGACCCAGTACTTC
CASSSHHGLAGGPGETQYF
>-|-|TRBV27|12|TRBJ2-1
TGTGCCAGCAGTCATCGGGACTCCGAGCAGTTCTTC
CASSHRDSEQFF
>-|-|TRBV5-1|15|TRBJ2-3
TGCGCCAGCAGCTTGGTGGGTGTTCGGGGGGATACGCAGTATTTT
CASSLVGVRGDTQYF
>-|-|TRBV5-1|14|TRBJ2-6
TGCGCCACCGGAACGGGATCTGGGGCCAACGTCCTGACTTTC
CATGTGSGANVLTF
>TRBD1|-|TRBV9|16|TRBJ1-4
TGTGCCAGCAGCCCACGACAGGGGCGAGCTAATGAAAAACTGTTTTTT
CASSPRQGRANEKLFF
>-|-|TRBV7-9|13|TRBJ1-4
TGTGCCAGCAGACGGGGGGCAGAGGAAAAACTGTTTTTT
CASRRGAEEKLFF
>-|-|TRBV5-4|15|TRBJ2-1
TGTGCCAGCAGCGTAAACAGAGGGGACTACAATGAGCAGTTCTTC
CASSVNRGDYNEQFF
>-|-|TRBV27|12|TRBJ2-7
TGTGCCAGCAGTTTATCGATAGACGAGCAGTACTTC
CASSLSIDEQYF
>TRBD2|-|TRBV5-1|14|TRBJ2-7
TGCGCCAGCAGCAATAGCGGGAGTAATTTTGGGGTGTACTTC
CASSNSGSNFGVYF
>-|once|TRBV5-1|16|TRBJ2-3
TGCGCCAGCAGCTTGACACAGGGTTCTAGCACAGATACGCAGTATTTT
CASSLTQGSSTDTQYF
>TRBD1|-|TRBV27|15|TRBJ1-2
TGTGCCAGCAGTTTGACAGGGGGCCGTTTCTATGGCTACACCTTC
CASSLTGGRFYGYTF
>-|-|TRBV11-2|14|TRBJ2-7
TGTGCCAGCAGCTTCGGGGGTTGGTCCTACGAGCAGTACTTC
CASSFGGWSYEQYF
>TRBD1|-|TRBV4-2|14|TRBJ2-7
TGTGCCAGCAGCCAAGGAGCACAGGGGTACGAGCAGTACTTC
CASSQGAQGYEQYF
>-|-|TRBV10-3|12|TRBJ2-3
TGTGCCATCAGGCCGAGTCCGGATACGCAGTATTTT
CAIRPSPDTQYF
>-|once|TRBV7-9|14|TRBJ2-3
TGTGCCAGCAGCTCCGGACACAGCACAGATACGCAGTATTTT
CASSSGHSTDTQYF
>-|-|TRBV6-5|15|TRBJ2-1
TGTGCCAGCCGCCGGACAGCAACAATGGGCGATGAGCAGTTCTTC
CASRRTATMGDEQFF
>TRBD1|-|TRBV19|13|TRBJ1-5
TGTGCCAGTAAGGACAGGGCCTCTCAGCCCCAGCATTTT
CASKDRASQPQHF
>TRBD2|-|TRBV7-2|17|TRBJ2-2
TGTGCCAGCAGCGCTGGCGGACTAGCGGGAGGCACCGGGGAGCTGTTTTTT
CASSAGGLAGGTGELFF
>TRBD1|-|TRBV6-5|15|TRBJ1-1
TGTGCCAGCAGCTCGGGACAGGGTCTGAACACTGAAGCTTTCTTT
CASSSGQGLNTEAFF
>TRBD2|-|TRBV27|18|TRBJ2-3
TGTGCCAGCAGAATGGGGCTAGCGGGAGGGCCTAGGACAGATACGCAGTATTTT
CASRMGLAGGPRTDTQYF
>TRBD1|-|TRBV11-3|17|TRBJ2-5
TGTGCCAGCAGCTTAGGGGGGCAAGACAGGGGGCATGAGACCCAGTACTTC
CASSLGGQDRGHETQYF
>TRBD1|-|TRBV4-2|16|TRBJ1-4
TGTGCCAGCAGCCAACCCGAGGGGGCCTCTAATGAAAAACTGTTTTTT
CASSQPEGASNEKLFF
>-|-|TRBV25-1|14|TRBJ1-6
TGTGCCAGCAGTGCCAGGGTGGGAAATTCACCCCTCCACTTT
CASSARVGNSPLHF
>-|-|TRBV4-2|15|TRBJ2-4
TGTGCCAGCAGCCAAGATGAGGGGGTGGGTAACATTCAGTACTTC
CASSQDEGVGNIQYF
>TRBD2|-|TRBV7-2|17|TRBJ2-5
TGTGCCAGCAGCTTAGGTCCAGCGGGAGGGGGCCAGGAGACCCAGTACTTC
CASSLGPAGGGQETQYF
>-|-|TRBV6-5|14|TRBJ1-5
TGTGCCAGCAGGCGGGACGACGGCAATCAGCCCCAGCATTTT
CASRRDDGNQPQHF
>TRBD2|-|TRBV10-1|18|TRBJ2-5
TGCGCCAGCAGTGAGTCGAAAGGACTAGCGGGAGAGTTAAAGACCCAGTACTTC
CASSESKGLAGELKTQYF
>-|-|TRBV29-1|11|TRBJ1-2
TGCAGCGTCAGGGTACTGGATGGCTACACCTTC
CSVRVLDGYTF
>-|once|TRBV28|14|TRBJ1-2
TGTGCCAGCAGTTTTAGAGAGGGGTACTATGGCTACACCTTC
CASSFREGYYGYTF
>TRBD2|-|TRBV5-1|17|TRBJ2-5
TGCGCCAGCAGGGGGGTAGCGGGAGAAGTATCGCAAGAGACCCAGTACTTC
CASRGVAGEVSQETQYF
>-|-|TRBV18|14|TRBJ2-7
TGTGCCAGCTCCTCCGCAACTAGCAGCAACGAGCAGTACTTC
CASSSATSSNEQYF
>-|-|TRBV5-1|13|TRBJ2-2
TGCGCCAGCAGCTGGGGAACCACCGGGGAGCTGTTTTTT
CASSWGTTGELFF
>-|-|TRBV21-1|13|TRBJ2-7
TGTGCCAGCTTTTCTATCTCGGGATACGAGCAGTACTTC
CASFSISGYEQYF
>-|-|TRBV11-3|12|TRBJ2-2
TGTGCCAGCAGCCTAACCACCGGGGAGCTGTTTTTT
CASSLTTGELFF
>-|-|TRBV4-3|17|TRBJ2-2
TGCGCCAGCAGCGATTCGGGCCAGGTGAAGAACACCGGGGAGCTGTTTTTT
CASSDSGQVKNTGELFF
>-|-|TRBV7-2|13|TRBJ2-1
TGTGCCAGCAGCTTACAGGACTATCCTAAGCAGTTCTTC
CASSLQDYPKQFF
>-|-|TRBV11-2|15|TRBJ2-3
TGTGCCAGCAGCTCTGGGGGCCAAAGCACAGATACGCAGTATTTT
CASSSGGQSTDTQYF
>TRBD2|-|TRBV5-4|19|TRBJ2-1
TGTGCCAGCAGCTTGGGGGGGTGGACTAGGGCCTTAAGAGGGAATGAGCAGTTCTTC
CASSLGGWTRALRGNEQFF
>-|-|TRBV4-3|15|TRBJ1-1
TGCGCCAGCAGCCAAGAGTTGCGGCGGAACACTGAAGCTTTCTTT
CASSQELRRNTEAFF
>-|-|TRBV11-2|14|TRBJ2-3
TGTGCCAGCAGCTTGGGGGGGCAGACAGATACGCAGTATTTT
CASSLGGQTDTQYF
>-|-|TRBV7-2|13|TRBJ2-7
TGTGCCAGCAGCCTAAGGCGAGGGGACGAGCAGTACTTC
CASSLRRGDEQYF